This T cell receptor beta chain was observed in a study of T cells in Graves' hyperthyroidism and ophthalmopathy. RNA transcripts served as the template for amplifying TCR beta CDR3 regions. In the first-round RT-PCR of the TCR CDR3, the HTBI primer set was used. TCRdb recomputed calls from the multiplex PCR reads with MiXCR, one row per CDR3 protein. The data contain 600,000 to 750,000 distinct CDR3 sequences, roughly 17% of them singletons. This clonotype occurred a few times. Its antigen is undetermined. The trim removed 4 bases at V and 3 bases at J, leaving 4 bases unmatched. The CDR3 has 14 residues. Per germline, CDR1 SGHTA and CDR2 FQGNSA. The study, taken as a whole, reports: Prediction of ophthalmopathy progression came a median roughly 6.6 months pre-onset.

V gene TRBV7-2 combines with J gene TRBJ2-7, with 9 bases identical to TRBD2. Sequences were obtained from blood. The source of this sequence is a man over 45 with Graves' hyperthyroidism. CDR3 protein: CASSSGTSIYEQYF. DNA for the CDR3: TGTGCCAGCAGCTCCGGGACTAGCATCTACGAGCAGTACTTC.